A single sample gave rise to the 16 T cell receptor beta chains below, sequenced in a study of cytomegalovirus exposure and HLA in healthy donors. Primers included in the PCR were 60 Vbeta and 13 Jbeta primers. TCRdb's table, derived via immunoSEQ multiplex PCR, lists solely in-frame clones and lacks some. The sample holds around 67,000 clones, approximately 90% seen once. Sequenced sample: PBMCs. The origin of the receptors is a woman in her twenties or thirties in good health and CMV-seropositive.

The chain carries TRBV6-1 and TRBJ1-4; D is uncertain. Between the trimmed V and J ends, which lost 3 bases and 4 bases, there was a span of 3 bases. This CDR3 has 12 residues. Germline-derived CDR1 and CDR2 are MNHNS and SASEGT. CDR3 nucleotides: TGTGCCAGCAGTGATTATAATGAAAAACTGTTTTTT. This encodes CASSDYNEKLFF.

The chain uses TRBV5-1 and TRBJ1-4; no reliable D call. CDR3 length: 15 residues. CDR1 and CDR2 from the germline V gene are SGHRS and YFSETQ. Trimming took 2 bases from V and 0 from J, leaving 8 bases between them. CDR3 residues: CASSLRGATNEKLFF. The CDR3 DNA follows: TGCGCCAGCAGCTTACGCGGGGCAACTAATGAAAAACTGTTTTTT.

J is TRBJ2-1 and V is TRBV28; 11 bases are a match to TRBD2. V shed 4 bases and J 7 bases; nucleotides not matched to a gene: 6. The CDR3 has 15 amino acids. Germline V lookup: CDR1 MDHEN, CDR2 SYDVKM. This CDR3 is CASSYDRLAGNEQFF. CDR3 nucleotides: TGTGCCAGCAGTTACGACCGACTAGCGGGAAATGAGCAGTTCTTC. The full variable domain, in which reference TRBV28 and TRBJ2-1 provide the parts outside the CDR3, is DVKVTQSSRYLVKRTGEKVFLECVQDMDHENMFWYRQDPGLGLRLIYFSYDVKMKEKGDIPEGYSVSREKKERFSLILESASTNQTSMYLCASSYDRLAGNEQFFGPGTRLTVL.

This clone was recorded only once. The rearrangement uses TRBV29-1 and TRBJ2-7; no reliable D call. Germline V lookup: CDR1 SQVTM, CDR2 ANQGSEA. Deletions cut 6 bases from V and 4 bases from J, with 10 bases between. CDR3 length: 11 residues. The CDR3 DNA is TGCAGCGTCCGAGTCCGTTACGAGCAGTACTTC. As protein: CSVRVRYEQYF.

This chain connects TRBV19 to TRBJ2-3, with TRBD2 matching over 16 bases. J gave up 6 bases and V 5 bases, and 5 bases lay outside the gene matches. The CDR3 totals 16 residues. Germline V gene sequence: CDR1 LNHDA, CDR2 SQIVND (reference sequence). The CDR3 protein is CASSAGLAGGEDTQYF. The CDR3 DNA reads TGTGCCAGTAGTGCGGGACTAGCGGGAGGGGAGGATACGCAGTATTTT.

The chain is built from TRBV7-3 and TRBJ2-3; 10 bases map to TRBD2. The CDR3 covers 15 residues. The V segment lost 5 bases and the J segment 5 bases; nucleotides outside the gene matches: 7. Germline loops: CDR1 SGHTA, CDR2 FQGTGA. CDR3 DNA: TGTGCCAGCAGCCTCACTAGCGGGGCGGGAGATACGCAGTATTTT. Its protein product is CASSLTSGAGDTQYF.

V usage is TRBV5-1 and J usage is TRBJ1-5; D may be TRBD1 (5 bases). The CDR3 is made up of 13 amino acids. V dropped 4 bases and J dropped 9 bases, with 14 bases sitting between them. The germline V gene has CDR1 SGHRS and CDR2 YFSETQ. The CDR3 is CASSPTPGRPQHF. The CDR3 DNA sequence: TGCGCCAGCAGCCCCACCCCAGGGCGGCCCCAGCATTTT.

J is TRBJ2-4 and V is TRBV19; TRBD2 might be the D (6 bases). Germline-derived CDR1 and CDR2 are LNHDA and SQIVND (reference sequence). This CDR3 is built from 13 residues. Trimming took 8 bases from V and 6 from J, leaving 14 bases between them. CDR3 DNA: TGTGCCAGTCGTGGGTGGCGGGGAAACATTCAGTACTTC. This sequence encodes CASRGWRGNIQYF.

This clone was seen only a few times. This chain joins TRBV4-1 and TRBJ1-1; no clear D gene. This CDR3 spans 11 amino acids. V was clipped by 1 base and J by 8 bases, with 5 bases between them. From germline, CDR1 is MGHRA and CDR2 YSYEKL. This CDR3 reads CASSQGAEAFF. CDR3 in DNA: TGCGCCAGCAGCCAAGGAGCGGAAGCTTTCTTT.

The chain joins TRBV11-2 to TRBJ2-1, with TRBD2 as a possible D gene (6 bases). CDR1 and CDR2 (germline): SGHAT, FQNNGV. There are 19 residues in the CDR3. V was shortened by 0 bases and J by 0 bases, with 18 bases between the two germline ends. The CDR3 spells CASSLDGGWRESSYNEQFF. DNA of the CDR3: TGTGCCAGCAGCTTAGATGGGGGTTGGAGGGAAAGCTCCTACAATGAGCAGTTCTTC.

The J gene is TRBJ1-1, the V gene TRBV6-5, with D hard to call. The CDR3 has 12 residues. Germline values: CDR1 MNHEY, CDR2 SVGAGI. Trimming pared 5 bases from V and 5 bases from J, leaving 9 bases between. CDR3 DNA: TGTGCCAGCAGTGTATCCGGGACTGAAGCTTTCTTT. This encodes CASSVSGTEAFF.

This clone was counted only a few times. V gene TRBV29-1 combines with J gene TRBJ2-7; TRBD2 matches 8 bases. The CDR3 is 15 amino acids. Germline values: CDR1 SQVTM, CDR2 ANQGSEA. V shed 2 bases and J 0 bases; nucleotides not matched to a gene: 6. The DNA for the CDR3 is TGCAGCGTTGAACTTAGCGGGGTGAACTCCTACGAGCAGTACTTC. Encoded protein: CSVELSGVNSYEQYF.

This chain uses TRBV15 with TRBJ2-1, with TRBD2 matching 9 bases. The CDR3 extends over 17 amino acids. The J segment lost 1 base and the V segment lost 5 bases, leaving 9 bases of the junction unmatched. Germline-derived CDR1 and CDR2 are LNHNV and YYDKDF (reference sequence). CDR3 in DNA: TGTGCCACCAGCCCCCCCGGACTAGCGAGTTCCTACAATGAGCAGTTCTTC. As protein: CATSPPGLASSYNEQFF. The full variable domain, in which reference TRBV15 and TRBJ2-1 provide the parts outside the CDR3, is DAMVIQNPRYQVTQFGKPVTLSCSQTLNHNVMYWYQQKSSQAPKLLFHYYDKDFNNEADTPDNFQSRRPNTSFCFLDIRSPGLGDTAMYLCATSPPGLASSYNEQFFGPGTRLTVL.

This chain joins TRBV7-8 and TRBJ2-7; 7 bases align to TRBD2. V was pared by 8 bases and J by 5 bases, with 12 bases of the junction left unmatched. CDR1 and CDR2 from the germline V gene are SGHVS and FQNEAQ. The CDR3 spans 14 residues. In DNA form, the CDR3 reads TGTGCCAGCGGTGTAAGGACTAGTATGGACGAGCAGTACTTC. Its protein product is CASGVRTSMDEQYF.

The chain combines TRBV7-2 with TRBJ1-2; 9 positions agree with TRBD1. Germline loops: CDR1 SGHTA, CDR2 FQGNSA. The V and J ends lost 3 bases and 8 bases, in that order; junction bases with no gene match: 7. This CDR3 is 14 amino acids long. CDR3 loop: CASSFLRTGEGYTF. CDR3 DNA sequence: TGTGCCAGCAGCTTTTTAAGGACAGGGGAAGGCTACACCTTC.

This clone appeared once. CDR3 DNA: TGTGCCAGCAGCATAGACATAAACACCGGGGAGCTGTTTTTT. Amino acid sequence: CASSIDINTGELFF. The chain links TRBV7-6 to TRBJ1-3; no reliable D call. The end of the DNA is better explained by TRBJ2-2, so the J call may be wrong. The V gene's germline CDR1 is SGHVS and CDR2 FNYEAQ. The CDR3 spans 14 residues.